Each of the 12 T cell receptor beta chains below was sequenced from the same sample in a study of T cell responses to AZD1222 COVID-19 vaccine. Generated by immunoSEQ multiplex PCR, the TCRdb table keeps only in-frame clones and is missing some. The sample consists of approximately 100,000 clones, 90% of them appearing once. The starting material was peripheral blood, obtained on day 0 of AZD1222 vaccination. These receptors originate from an adult in good health.

This chain links TRBV4-2 with TRBJ1-2; D remains unclear. CDR3 length equals 13 residues. Trimming removed 1 base at V and 7 bases at J, with 10 bases between. Germline lookup yields CDR1 LGHNA and CDR2 YNFKEQ. The CDR3 reads CASSQVGLVGYTF. The DNA for the CDR3 is TGTGCCAGCAGCCAAGTTGGACTGGTTGGCTACACCTTC.

The chain joins TRBV5-6 to TRBJ1-2; D is possibly TRBD1 (5 bases). The CDR3 has 14 residues. V was cut by 4 bases and J by 4 bases, with 14 bases left in between. Germline V gene lookup returns CDR1 SGHDT and CDR2 YYEEEE. In nucleotides, the CDR3 is TGTGCCAGCAGCCCCCAGGGACGTAGCTATGGCTACACCTTC. Encoded protein: CASSPQGRSYGYTF.

This clone has a single count. This chain connects TRBV28 to TRBJ2-3; tentative D call: TRBD2 (5 bases). In germline, CDR1 is MDHEN, CDR2 SYDVKM. The CDR3 has 13 amino acids. V was cut by 8 bases and J by 2 bases, with 11 bases left in between. The CDR3 nucleotides are TGTGCCAGCCTCAGCGGAAACACAGATACGCAGTATTTT. This sequence encodes CASLSGNTDTQYF.

The chain combines TRBV6-2 or TRBV6-3 with TRBJ2-2; 8 bases match TRBD2. The junction had 14 bases not matched to a gene; V was cut back by 2 bases and J by 3 bases. This CDR3 comprises 19 residues. Germline CDR1 and CDR2: MNHEY and SVGEGT. CDR3 region: CASSYPPGGSGDHTGELFF. CDR3 bases: TGTGCCAGCAGTTACCCCCCGGGGGGTAGCGGGGACCACACCGGGGAGCTGTTTTTT.

This chain connects TRBV7-9 to TRBJ1-2; no clear D. The CDR3 consists of 13 residues. Germline V gives CDR1 SEHNR, CDR2 FQNEAQ (reference sequence). Trimming took 1 base from V and 5 from J, leaving 8 bases between them. The CDR3 loop reads CASSLGGGYGYTF. The CDR3 DNA reads TGTGCCAGCAGCTTAGGAGGCGGTTATGGCTACACCTTC.

The chain is built from TRBV7-2 and TRBJ1-5; perhaps TRBD1 as D (5 bases). The CDR3 totals 17 residues. The germline V gene has CDR1 SGHTA and CDR2 FQGNSA. The ends were cut back, 0 bases at V and 2 bases at J, with 14 bases in the middle. The CDR3, as DNA: TGTGCCAGCAGCTTAGCCGGGGCGGGATCGGGCAATCAGCCCCAGCATTTT. Translating it yields CASSLAGAGSGNQPQHF.

This chain joins TRBV10-1 and TRBJ1-4, with TRBD1 matching over 7 bases. This CDR3 is 15 amino acids long. Losses at the gene ends were 0 bases for V and 8 bases for J; bases not matched to a gene: 6. Germline CDR1 WNHNN, CDR2 SYGVQD (reference sequence). CDR3 region: CASSESKTGAEKLFF. CDR3 bases: TGCGCCAGCAGTGAGTCAAAAACAGGGGCCGAAAAACTGTTTTTT.

The V and J genes are TRBV9 and TRBJ2-3; D remains unclear. Germline assignment: CDR1 SGDLS and CDR2 YYNGEE. The CDR3 has 13 amino acids. V lost 2 bases and J lost 2, with 6 bases in between. CDR3 nucleotide sequence: TGTGCCAGCAGCGTGGGCTTCACAGATACGCAGTATTTT. Its protein is CASSVGFTDTQYF.

V gene TRBV2 combines with J gene TRBJ1-6; D might be TRBD1 (6 bases). The CDR3 extends over 15 amino acids. Germline values: CDR1 SNHLY, CDR2 FYNNEI. Trimming left V 4 bases short and J 8 bases short, with 15 bases between. CDR3: CASSAGRGDHSPLHF. The CDR3 bases are TGTGCCAGCAGTGCTGGTAGGGGGGATCATTCACCCCTCCACTTT.

This clone was counted once. The CDR3 region has the DNA TGCAGCGTCTTGGGTCAGGGGAGGACAGATACGCAGTATTTT. Residues: CSVLGQGRTDTQYF. The chain links TRBV29-1 to TRBJ2-3, with D perhaps matching TRBD1 or TRBD2 (6 bases each). CDR1 is SQVTM, CDR2 ANQGSEA, per germline. The CDR3 is 14 residues long. V was trimmed by 6 bases and J by 3 bases, leaving 16 bases between them.

The chain is built from TRBV4-3 and TRBJ2-5; a weak D match, TRBD2 (7 bases). The V end was cut by 1 base, the J end by 5 bases, with 17 bases between. Germline values: CDR1 LGHNA, CDR2 YSLEER. The CDR3 length is 16 residues. The CDR3 bases are TGCGCCAGCAGCCAAGGCCCATCGGGGGGCGGGGAGACCCAGTACTTC. Its protein product is CASSQGPSGGGETQYF.

This clone was picked up one time. The V call is TRBV2, the J call TRBJ1-1, with D maybe TRBD1 (5 bases). The V gene lost 7 bases and the J gene lost 5 bases, with 14 bases spanning the gap. The CDR3 covers 13 residues. Germline CDR1 and CDR2: SNHLY and FYNNEI. Here the CDR3 reads CASNPLGVTEAFF. The CDR3 DNA sequence: TGTGCCAGCAACCCCCTGGGGGTTACTGAAGCTTTCTTT.